The rows below give T cell receptor beta chains drawn from one sample of a study of blood T cell repertoires in COVID-19. Clones were read by immunoSEQ multiplex PCR, and TCRdb kept only the in-frame ones, dropping some. The top ten hold roughly 20% of the sample, which has some 170,000 clones, about 86% seen once. Sequenced: peripheral blood. These receptors were obtained from an elderly woman with acute or convalescent COVID-19. CDR3s include the opening cysteine and the closing phenylalanine or tryptophan.

v_gene	j_gene	len	CDR3aa
TRBV5-1	TRBJ2-1	15	CASMRTSGGTLEQFF
TRBV5-8	TRBJ2-3	15	CASRTGTGGTDTQYF
TRBV27	TRBJ1-1	14	CASRDRGSSTEAFF
TRBV19	TRBJ2-4	15	CASSSSGGAKNIQYF
TRBV5-1	TRBJ2-7	12	CASSPDFGEQYF
TRBV5-8	TRBJ2-1	12	CASRSSPEGQFF
TRBV19	TRBJ1-3	15	CASSSLRGAGNTIYF
TRBV29-1	TRBJ2-2	14	CSAGRSGGTGELFF
TRBV19	TRBJ2-1	15	CASSMLAGGNNEQFF
TRBV5-4	TRBJ2-5	15	CASTSSGGKQETQYF
TRBV7-2	TRBJ2-7	16	CASSLYLGQAFYEQYF
TRBV19	TRBJ1-4	16	CASSTGQGGGPEKLFF
TRBV7-6	TRBJ2-2	15	CASSKSGQGAGELFF
TRBV7-3	TRBJ1-6	17	CASSPGRQGAGNSPLHF
TRBV6-5	TRBJ1-3	15	CASMAYGASGNTIYF
TRBV30	TRBJ2-1	18	CAWSVKIWGQGLGNEQFF
TRBV2	TRBJ2-7	13	CASSSGTGEEQYF
TRBV19	TRBJ2-1	14	CASIGGNSYNEQFF
TRBV30	TRBJ1-4	14	CAWSVGTRGEKLFF
TRBV2	TRBJ1-3	16	CASSEALGTVGNTIYF
TRBV7-9	TRBJ2-2	15	CASSLRGLATGELFF
TRBV9	TRBJ2-7	15	CASSPSGRAYYEQYF
TRBV5-4	TRBJ2-3	14	CASSLGTATDTQYF
TRBV11-2	TRBJ2-1	15	CASSFWTSGTNEQFF
TRBV5-6	TRBJ2-2	16	CASSSGLEVGTGELFF
TRBV14	TRBJ1-1	14	CASSAGLRNTEAFF
TRBV7-6	TRBJ1-3	15	CASSVGRSSGNTIYF
TRBV10-2	TRBJ1-5	12	CASRAGNQPQHF
TRBV2	TRBJ1-5	13	CARGGQGNQPQHF
TRBV19	TRBJ1-2	10	CRGQPYGYTF
TRBV25-1	TRBJ1-4	15	CASSTKQGWNEKLFF